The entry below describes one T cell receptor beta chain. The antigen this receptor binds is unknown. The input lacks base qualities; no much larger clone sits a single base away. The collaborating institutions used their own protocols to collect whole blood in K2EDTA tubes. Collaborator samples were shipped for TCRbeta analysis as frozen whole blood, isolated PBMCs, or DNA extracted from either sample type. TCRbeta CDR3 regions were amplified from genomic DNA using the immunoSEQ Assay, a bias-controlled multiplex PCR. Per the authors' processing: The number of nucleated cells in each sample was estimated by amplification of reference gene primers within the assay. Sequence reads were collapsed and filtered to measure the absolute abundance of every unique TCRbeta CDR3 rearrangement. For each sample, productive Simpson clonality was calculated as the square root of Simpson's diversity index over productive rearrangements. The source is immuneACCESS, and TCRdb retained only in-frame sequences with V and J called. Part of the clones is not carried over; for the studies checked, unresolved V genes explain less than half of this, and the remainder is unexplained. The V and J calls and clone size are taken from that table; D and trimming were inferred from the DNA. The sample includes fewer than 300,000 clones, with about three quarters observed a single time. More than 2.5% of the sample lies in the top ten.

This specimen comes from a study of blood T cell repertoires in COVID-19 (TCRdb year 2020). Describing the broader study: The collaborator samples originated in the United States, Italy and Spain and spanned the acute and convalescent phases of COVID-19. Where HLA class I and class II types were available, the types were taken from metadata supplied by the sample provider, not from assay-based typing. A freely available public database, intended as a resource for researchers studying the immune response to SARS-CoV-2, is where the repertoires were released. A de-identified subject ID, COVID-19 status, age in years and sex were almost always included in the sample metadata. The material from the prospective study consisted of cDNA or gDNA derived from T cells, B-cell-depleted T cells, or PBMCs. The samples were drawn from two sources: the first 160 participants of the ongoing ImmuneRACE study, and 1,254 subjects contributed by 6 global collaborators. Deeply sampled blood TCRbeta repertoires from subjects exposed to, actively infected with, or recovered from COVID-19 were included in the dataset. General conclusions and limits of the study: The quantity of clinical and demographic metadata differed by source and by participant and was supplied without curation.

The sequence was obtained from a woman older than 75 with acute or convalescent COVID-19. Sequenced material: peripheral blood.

The CDR3 sequence is CASSYLGALGEKLFF. The nucleotides read TGTGCCAGCAGTTACTTGGGGGCTCTAGGTGAAAAACTGTTTTTT. The rearranged chain carries TRBV6-5 and TRBJ1-4, and perhaps TRBD1 as D gene, on 6 matching bases. The CDR3 numbers 15 residues from cysteine through phenylalanine. CDR3 DNA only is kept here, 45 bases in frame from base 1. V loses 1 base of germline sequence and J loses 7 bases, and the interval between the two ends is 13 bases. The germline V gene supplies CDR1 MNHEY and CDR2 SVGAGI.